Below are 3 T cell receptor beta chains sequenced from a single sample in a study of blood T cell repertoires in COVID-19. The protocol was immunoSEQ multiplex PCR, while the TCRdb copy is restricted to in-frame clones and leaves out a portion. This table holds some 360,000 clones, roughly nine tenths found once. What was sequenced was peripheral blood. The receptors here all came from a woman aged 60-70 years with COVID-19, enrolled during active disease.

The table lists this clone with a count of one. The rearrangement joins TRBV11-2 to TRBJ1-3, with 7 bases that match TRBD1. V lost 1 base and J lost 9; bases outside the gene matches: 9. The CDR3 spans 15 residues. The germline gives CDR1 SGHAT, CDR2 FQNNGV. DNA for the CDR3: TGTGCCAGCAGCTTAGGATCAAGGGGGCAGGTCACCATATATTTT. This sequence encodes CASSLGSRGQVTIYF. Drawing the rest from reference TRBV11-2 and TRBJ1-3, the complete variable domain is EAGVAQSPRYKIIEKRQSVAFWCNPISGHATLYWYQQILGQGPKLLIQFQNNGVVDDSQLPKDRFSAERLKGVDSTLKIQPAKLEDSAVYLCASSLGSRGQVTIYFGEGSWLTVV.

The chain combines TRBV5-1 with TRBJ2-7, with a tentative D call TRBD2 (5 bases). The CDR3 is made up of 13 amino acids. V was cut by 4 bases and J by 6 bases, with 14 bases left in between. Looked up from germline, CDR1 is SGHRS and CDR2 is YFSETQ. CDR3 sequence (DNA): TGCGCCAGCAGCCCCCGGGATCTTTTCGAGCAGTACTTC. Its translation is CASSPRDLFEQYF.

In its sample, this clone was seen once. The rearrangement joins TRBV19 to TRBJ1-4, with no clear D. Germline values: CDR1 LNHDA, CDR2 SQIVND (reference sequence). Trimming stripped 3 bases from V and 0 bases from J, with 5 bases between. The CDR3 is made up of 14 amino acids. Here the CDR3 reads CASSMTTTNEKLFF. CDR3 coding DNA: TGTGCCAGTAGTATGACAACAACTAATGAAAAACTGTTTTTT.